This record looks at one T cell receptor (beta chain) sequence and its context. This record comes from a study of blood T cell repertoires in COVID-19. About the study: PBMCs, B-cell-depleted T cells, or T cells were the source of the cDNA or gDNA that made up the material.

Per the original data handling: Amplification with reference gene primers provided the estimates of nucleated cell counts. Generated by immunoSEQ multiplex PCR, the TCRdb table keeps only in-frame clones and is missing some. V and J calls and clone size are as listed in that table; D and trimming were resolved from the DNA. The sample holds 60,000 or so clones, 65% to 90% seen once. Germline V gene sequence: CDR1 KGHSH, CDR2 LQKENI. The ends were cut back, 2 bases at V and 4 bases at J, with 12 bases in the middle. This CDR3 is 15 amino acids long. This TCR was recovered from a human donor in a cohort sampled during active COVID-19. Sequenced input: peripheral blood. This chain links TRBV18 with TRBJ1-3, with D unresolved. CDR3 region: CASSPTHEAGNTIYF. In DNA form, the CDR3 reads TGTGCCAGCTCACCAACACATGAGGCCGGAAACACCATATATTTT.